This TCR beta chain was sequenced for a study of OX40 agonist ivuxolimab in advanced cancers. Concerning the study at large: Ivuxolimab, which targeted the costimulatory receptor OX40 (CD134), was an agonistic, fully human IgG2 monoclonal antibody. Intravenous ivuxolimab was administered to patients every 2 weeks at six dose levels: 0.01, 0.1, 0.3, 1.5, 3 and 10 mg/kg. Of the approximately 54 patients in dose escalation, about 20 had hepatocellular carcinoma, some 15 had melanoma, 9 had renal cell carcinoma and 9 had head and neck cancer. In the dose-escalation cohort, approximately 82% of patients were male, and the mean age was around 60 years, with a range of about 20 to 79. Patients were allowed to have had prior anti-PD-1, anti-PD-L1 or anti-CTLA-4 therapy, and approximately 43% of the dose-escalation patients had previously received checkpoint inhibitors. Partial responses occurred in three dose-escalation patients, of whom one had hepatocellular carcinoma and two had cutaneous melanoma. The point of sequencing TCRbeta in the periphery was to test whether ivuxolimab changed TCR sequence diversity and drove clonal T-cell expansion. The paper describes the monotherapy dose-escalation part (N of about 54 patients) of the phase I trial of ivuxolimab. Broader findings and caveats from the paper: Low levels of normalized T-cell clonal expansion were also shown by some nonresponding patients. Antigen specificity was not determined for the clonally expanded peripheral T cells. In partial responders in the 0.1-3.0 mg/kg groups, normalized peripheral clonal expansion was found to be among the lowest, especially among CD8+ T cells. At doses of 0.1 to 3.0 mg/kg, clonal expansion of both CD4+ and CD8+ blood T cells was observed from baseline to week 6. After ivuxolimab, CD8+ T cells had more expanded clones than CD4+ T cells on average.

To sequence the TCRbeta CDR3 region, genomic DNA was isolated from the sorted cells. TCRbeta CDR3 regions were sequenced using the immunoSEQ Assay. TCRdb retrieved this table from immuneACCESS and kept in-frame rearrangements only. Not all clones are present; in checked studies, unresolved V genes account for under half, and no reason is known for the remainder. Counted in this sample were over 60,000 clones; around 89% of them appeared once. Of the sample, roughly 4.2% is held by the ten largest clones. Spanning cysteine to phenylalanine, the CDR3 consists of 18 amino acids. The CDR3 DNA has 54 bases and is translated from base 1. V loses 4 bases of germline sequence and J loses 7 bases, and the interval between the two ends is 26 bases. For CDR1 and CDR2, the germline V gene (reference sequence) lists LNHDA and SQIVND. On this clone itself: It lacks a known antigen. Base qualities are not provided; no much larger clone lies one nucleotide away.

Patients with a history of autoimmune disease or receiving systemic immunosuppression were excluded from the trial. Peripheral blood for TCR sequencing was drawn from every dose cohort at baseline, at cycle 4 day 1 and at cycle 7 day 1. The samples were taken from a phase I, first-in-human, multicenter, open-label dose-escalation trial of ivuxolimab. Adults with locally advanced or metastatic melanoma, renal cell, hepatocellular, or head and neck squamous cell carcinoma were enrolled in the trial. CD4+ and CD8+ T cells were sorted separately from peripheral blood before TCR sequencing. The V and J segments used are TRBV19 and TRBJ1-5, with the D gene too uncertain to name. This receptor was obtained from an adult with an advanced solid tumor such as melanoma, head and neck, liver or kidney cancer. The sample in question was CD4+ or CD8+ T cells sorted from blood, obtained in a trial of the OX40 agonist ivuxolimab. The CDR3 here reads CASSKDRRHVLEKQPQHF. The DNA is TGTGCCAGTAGTAAAGACCGTAGGCATGTTCTAGAAAAACAGCCCCAGCATTTT.